This T cell receptor beta chain stems from a study of T cell changes during pregnancy in multiple sclerosis. V was shortened by 3 bases and J by 0 bases, with 9 bases between the two germline ends. In germline, CDR1 is MDHEN, CDR2 SYDVKM. CDR3 length: 14 residues. Sequencing was performed with immunoSEQ multiplex PCR; in TCRdb, only in-frame clones are kept and a portion is missing. The table lists under 25,000 clones, around nine tenths of them singletons. V gene TRBV28 combines with J gene TRBJ2-7; D is unclear. The specimen was CD8+ T cells from peripheral blood mononuclear cells, collected in the first trimester of pregnancy. The TCR sequence derives from a female donor in good health, enrolled as a control in a pregnancy study. CDR3 region: CASSLSVSSYEQYF. The CDR3 nucleotides are TGTGCCAGCAGTTTGTCGGTGAGCTCCTACGAGCAGTACTTC. The variable domain in full, completed from reference TRBV28 and TRBJ2-7, reads DVKVTQSSRYLVKRTGEKVFLECVQDMDHENMFWYRQDPGLGLRLIYFSYDVKMKEKGDIPEGYSVSREKKERFSLILESASTNQTSMYLCASSLSVSSYEQYFGPGTRLTVT.